This T cell receptor (beta chain) is drawn from a study of technical replicates of blood from a few donors. This CDR3 region has 15 residues. Looked up from germline, CDR1 is MRHNA and CDR2 is SNTAGT. Trimming cost V 6 bases and J 5 bases, with 19 bases left between them. Clones were sequenced by immunoSEQ multiplex PCR, and TCRdb holds only the in-frame ones, with some missing. This table has under 90,000 clones, 85% to 95% appearing once. This chain joins TRBV6-4 and TRBJ2-5, with D possibly TRBD2 on 7 matching bases. The source is a human donor in good health. The specimen sequenced was T cells isolated from PBMCs. CDR3 residues: CASRGMWRGGETQYF. Here the CDR3 DNA reads TGTGCCAGCAGGGGGATGTGGAGGGGGGGTGAGACCCAGTACTTC.